A single sample gave rise to the 16 T cell receptor beta chains below, sequenced in a study of vaccination and CD4 T cells after COVID-19. Sample treatment: approximately nine-day PBMC culture with coronavirus spike peptide pools or control peptides (ViraFEST assay). These receptors' targets are unknown. Cultured CD4+ T cell DNA was sequenced using the Oncomine TCR Beta short-read assay. One entry per CDR3 protein results from TCRdb running MiXCR on the PCR reads. The sample lists about 24,000 distinct CDR3 sequences, less than 65% occurring once. Sequenced material: CD4+ T cells from blood, cultured in vitro, taken after SARS-CoV-2 vaccination. These receptors were taken from a human donor who received a COVID-19 vaccine.

V usage is TRBV6-1 and J usage is TRBJ1-1; a weak D match, TRBD1 (6 bases). Germline CDR1 reads MNHNS; CDR2 reads SASEGT. The length of the CDR3 is 14 residues. Trimming shortened V by 4 bases and J by 4 bases, and 13 bases separated the two germline ends. The CDR3 spells CASSALQGGTEAFF. The CDR3 DNA reads TGTGCCAGCAGTGCGTTACAGGGAGGCACTGAAGCTTTCTTT.

This clonotype turned up a few times. The chain combines TRBV12-3 or TRBV12-4 with TRBJ1-2, with D perhaps matching TRBD1 (6 bases). This CDR3 is built from 12 residues. Between the trimmed V and J ends, which lost 2 bases and 7 bases, there was a span of 8 bases. CDR3 DNA: TGTGCCAGCAGTTTAAGAGGGGGTGGCTACACCTTC. It translates to CASSLRGGGYTF.

The chain joins TRBV6-4 to TRBJ1-2; D unclear. V was trimmed by 3 bases and J by 6 bases, leaving 8 bases between them. Germline V lookup: CDR1 MRHNA, CDR2 SNTAGT. The CDR3 spans 12 residues. CDR3 nucleotide sequence: TGTGCCAGCAGTGAATATAAGGATGGCTACACCTTC. This codes for CASSEYKDGYTF.

The V and J genes are TRBV4-1 and TRBJ1-6; possibly TRBD1 for D (5 bases). Germline values: CDR1 MGHRA, CDR2 YSYEKL. The V gene lost 0 bases and the J gene lost 8 bases, with 11 bases spanning the gap. This CDR3 comprises 15 residues. The CDR3 protein is CASSQEQGRYSPLHF. DNA of the CDR3: TGCGCCAGCAGCCAAGAGCAGGGACGGTATTCACCCCTCCACTTT.

The chain links TRBV5-1 to TRBJ1-2; the D gene is possibly TRBD1 (6 bases). The CDR3 runs 15 residues. CDR1 and CDR2 from the germline V gene are SGHRS and YFSETQ. V lost 4 bases and J lost 1, with 14 bases in between. In nucleotides, the CDR3 is TGCGCCAGCAGCCCCGGGACACTCCGTAACTATGGCTACACCTTC. Its protein is CASSPGTLRNYGYTF.

In this sample, this clonotype turned up a few times. The chain employs TRBV27 and TRBJ1-2, with 11 nucleotides matching TRBD1. The CDR3 contains 12 residues. The germline CDR1 and CDR2 sequences are MNHEY and SMNVEV (reference sequence). Trimming took 10 bases from V and 14 from J; bases not matched to a gene: 12. CDR3 coding DNA: TGTGCCACCTCACGGACAGGGGGCCATATTACCTTC. It translates to CATSRTGGHITF.

The chain is built from TRBV30 and TRBJ1-5, with unresolved D. Germline V gives CDR1 GTSNPN, CDR2 SVGIG (reference sequence). Trimming pared 7 bases from V and 0 bases from J, leaving 10 bases between. This CDR3 contains 13 residues. CDR3 sequence reads: CAYQENSNQPQHF. The CDR3 region has the DNA TGTGCCTACCAGGAGAATAGCAATCAGCCCCAGCATTTT.

This clonotype was seen a few times. CDR3 nucleotides: TGTGCCAGCAGCTTGTTAGCGGGGGCGGGTGAGACCCAGTACTTC. The encoded protein is CASSLLAGAGETQYF. V and J are TRBV7-2 and TRBJ2-5; 9 nucleotides line up with TRBD2. V trimming: 3 bases; J trimming: 5 bases; junction bases outside the gene matches: 7. CDR3 size: 15 residues. Germline V CDR1 and CDR2: SGHTA, FQGNSA.

J is TRBJ1-6 and V is TRBV6-5; the D gene is possibly TRBD1 (5 bases). Per the germline V gene, CDR1 is MNHEY and CDR2 is SVGAGI. V lost 0 bases, J lost 9 bases, and 21 bases lay in between. The CDR3 runs 18 residues. The CDR3 bases are TGTGCCAGCAGTTACTCGATCATTGGGTCGGCGGGGGGTTCACCCCTCCACTTT. This gives the protein CASSYSIIGSAGGSPLHF.

In the case of this clonotype: Compared with germline, one end of the junction differs, possibly owing to a read error. The chain employs TRBV7-9 and TRBJ1-6; D remains ambiguous. CDR1 is SEHNR and CDR2 is FQNEAQ in the germline V gene (reference sequence). This CDR3 contains 13 residues. CDR3 sequence reads: CASSRRAEGPLHF. As DNA, the CDR3 is TGCGCCAGCAGCCGGCGGGCGGAGGGACCCCTCCACTTT.

The chain carries TRBV12-3 or TRBV12-4 and TRBJ1-6, with 8 bases that match TRBD1. The CDR3 is 18 residues long. After removal of 5 bases from V and 0 bases from J, the junction contained 9 bases not matched to a gene. CDR3 DNA: TGTGCCAGCAGTAGGACAGGGTGGGGAAGCTCCTATAATTCACCCCTCCACTTT. This translates into CASSRTGWGSSYNSPLHF.

The J gene is TRBJ2-7, the V gene TRBV12-3 or TRBV12-4; 8 bases map to TRBD1. Germline trimming cut 3 bases from V and 7 bases from J; bases unmatched to any gene: 11. This CDR3 has 15 residues. CDR3 DNA: TGTGCCAGCAGTTTCTCTGGACAGGGAGGTGGAGAGCAGTACTTC. It yields the protein CASSFSGQGGGEQYF.

The V gene is TRBV10-3, the J gene TRBJ2-7, with 10 bases fitting TRBD2. This CDR3 has 13 amino acids. The germline CDR1 and CDR2 sequences are ENHRY and SYGVKD. The J segment lost 3 bases and the V segment lost 6 bases, leaving 2 bases of the junction unmatched. CDR3 loop: CAISRLAGYEQYF. The DNA of the CDR3 is TGTGCCATCAGCCGACTAGCGGGCTACGAGCAGTACTTC.

The CDR3 is CSAIRGAGGGSGTQYF. In nucleotides, the CDR3 is TGCAGTGCTATAAGGGGAGCAGGGGGCGGATCCGGGACCCAGTACTTC. The chain recombines TRBV20-1 with TRBJ2-5, with TRBD1 matching 8 bases. Germline CDR1 and CDR2: DFQATT and SNEGSKA (reference sequence). The V and J ends lost 4 bases and 7 bases, in that order; junction bases with no gene match: 17. The CDR3 extends over 16 amino acids.

V gene TRBV30 combines with J gene TRBJ1-2, with D unresolved. The CDR3 runs to 11 residues. The V and J ends lost 4 bases and 1 base respectively, with 4 bases between them. Germline V CDR1 and CDR2: GTSNPN, SVGIG (reference sequence). CDR3 nucleotide sequence: TGTGCCTGGATGTTTAACTATGGCTACACCTTC. Amino acid sequence: CAWMFNYGYTF.

J is TRBJ2-2 and V is TRBV5-1, with D uncertain. This CDR3 is 15 amino acids long. Trimming removed 0 bases from V and 1 base from J, with 7 bases in between. From germline, CDR1 is SGHRS and CDR2 YFSETQ. This CDR3 reads CASSLGPGNTGELFF. DNA for the CDR3: TGCGCCAGCAGCTTGGGTCCAGGGAACACCGGGGAGCTGTTTTTT.